This entry lists 32 T cell receptor beta chains sequenced from one sample in a study of T cells in Graves' hyperthyroidism and ophthalmopathy. TCR beta CDR3 regions were amplified from RNA. TCR CDR3 regions were first amplified by RT-PCR with HTBI primers. One entry per CDR3 protein results from TCRdb running MiXCR on the multiplex PCR reads. The top ten clones hold 18% of a sample with 500,000 to 600,000 distinct CDR3 sequences, 15% to 20% of them seen once. The sample taken for sequencing was blood. The receptors derive from a woman aged 18-29 years with Graves' hyperthyroidism.

This clonotype turned up a few times. The chain carries TRBV3-1 and TRBJ2-2; 9 positions agree with TRBD2. CDR1 and CDR2 (germline): LGHDT, YNNKEL (reference sequence). V gave up 0 bases and J gave up 7 bases; unmatched junction bases: 3. This CDR3 is built from 15 residues. The CDR3 here is CASSQDPAGGGELFF. The DNA of the CDR3 is TGTGCCAGCAGCCAAGATCCAGCGGGAGGCGGGGAGCTGTTTTTT.

This clonotype was recorded a few times. Because it lacks the conserved phenylalanine or tryptophan at the end, this CDR3 is likely a read error. V gene TRBV20-1 combines with J gene TRBJ2-5, with D maybe TRBD2 (5 bases). The ends were cut back, 0 bases at V and 1 base at J, with 15 bases in the middle. The CDR3 consists of 16 residues. Germline lookup yields CDR1 DFQATT and CDR2 SNEGSKA (reference sequence). The chain's CDR3 is CSAREGVVELQETQYS. In DNA form, the CDR3 reads TGCAGTGCTAGAGAGGGAGTTGTTGAACTCCAAGAGACCCAGTACTCC.

This clonotype has at least ten counts. V usage is TRBV6-1 and J usage is TRBJ2-3, with 12 bases lining up with TRBD2. Germline CDR1 reads MNHNS; CDR2 reads SASEGT. Losses at the gene ends were 7 bases for V and 5 bases for J; bases not matched to a gene: 4. The CDR3 has 14 amino acids. CDR3 sequence: CASTASGRGDTQYF. CDR3 sequence (DNA): TGTGCCAGCACGGCTAGCGGGAGGGGAGATACGCAGTATTTT.

This clonotype was detected ten times or more. The chain combines TRBV10-3 with TRBJ1-1, with 8 bases identical to TRBD1. The V and J ends lost 5 bases and 5 bases, in that order; junction bases with no gene match: 7. This CDR3 is 14 amino acids long. Germline CDR1 reads ENHRY; CDR2 reads SYGVKD. DNA of the CDR3: TGTGCCATCAGTCCGGACAGGGCCGGTACTGAAGCTTTCTTT. It is translated as CAISPDRAGTEAFF.

This clonotype was observed a few times. The chain employs TRBV27 and TRBJ1-5; D may be TRBD1 (5 bases). The germline gives CDR1 MNHEY, CDR2 SMNVEV (reference sequence). V lost 3 bases and J lost 0, with 12 bases in between. The CDR3 runs to 16 residues. The CDR3 DNA sequence: TGTGCCAGCAGTTTTTTAGGGGACCTTAGCAATCAGCCCCAGCATTTT. Translated, it gives CASSFLGDLSNQPQHF.

In its sample, this clonotype was seen a few times. The chain employs TRBV5-6 and TRBJ2-1; 9 bases align to TRBD2. The germline V gene encodes CDR1 SGHDT and CDR2 YYEEEE. This CDR3 comprises 15 residues. After removal of 5 bases from V and 4 bases from J, the junction contained 7 bases not matched to a gene. The CDR3 loop reads CASRSTSGAYNEQFF. DNA of the CDR3: TGTGCCAGCAGATCGACTAGCGGAGCTTACAATGAGCAGTTCTTC. Looking up the rest from reference TRBV5-6 and TRBJ2-1 gives the full variable domain: DAGVTQSPTHLIKTRGQQVTLRCSPKSGHDTVSWYQQALGQGPQFIFQYYEEEERQRGNFPDRFSGHQFPNYSSELNVNALLLGDSALYLCASRSTSGAYNEQFFGPGTRLTVL.

The rearrangement uses TRBV30 and TRBJ2-7; perhaps TRBD1 as D (6 bases). Germline assignment: CDR1 GTSNPN and CDR2 SVGIG (reference sequence). This CDR3 has 13 amino acids. Trimming cost V 1 base and J 2 bases, with 9 bases left between them. CDR3 DNA: TGTGCCTGGAGTGCAACAGGGACCTACGAGCAGTACTTC. Its translation: CAWSATGTYEQYF.

The sample holds a few counts of this clonotype. This chain links TRBV10-1 with TRBJ2-6, with D tentatively TRBD1 (6 bases). Germline CDR1 reads WNHNN; CDR2 reads SYGVQD (reference sequence). The length of the CDR3 is 14 residues. Trimming removed 11 bases from V and 4 bases from J, with 15 bases in between. The CDR3 nucleotides are TGCGCCCTATCCCAGGGGACAGGGGCCAACGTCCTGACTTTC. Residues: CALSQGTGANVLTF.

In its sample, this clonotype was seen many times. The chain couples TRBV14 to TRBJ2-3; D gene uncertain. The V end was cut by 4 bases, the J end by 7 bases, with 9 bases between. CDR1 is SGHDN, CDR2 FVKESK, per germline. This CDR3 comprises 12 residues. The CDR3 coding sequence is TGTGCCAGCAGCCCGGAAGGATATACGCAGTATTTT. Protein: CASSPEGYTQYF.

Regarding this clonotype: A much larger clone differs by one base, so this may be a read error. This sequence joins TRBV28 and TRBJ2-7; TRBD2 matches at 15 bases. From germline, CDR1 is MDHEN and CDR2 SYDVKM. The CDR3 covers 19 residues. The CDR3 spells CASSLMPGLAGGYSYKQYF. The DNA of the CDR3 is TGTGCCAGCAGTTTAATGCCGGGACTAGCGGGAGGTTACTCCTACAAGCAGTACTTC.

This clonotype came up many times. The rearrangement joins TRBV28 to TRBJ2-7, with 10 bases lining up with TRBD2. This CDR3 comprises 15 residues. With 6 bases clipped from V and 2 bases from J, the junction kept 7 bases outside the gene matches. Germline V gene sequence: CDR1 MDHEN, CDR2 SYDVKM. This CDR3 reads CASRSGLAEPYEQYF. Written as DNA, the CDR3 is TGTGCCAGCAGATCCGGACTAGCGGAGCCCTACGAGCAGTACTTC.

Ten or more counts support this clonotype. The V call is TRBV29-1, the J call TRBJ1-5, with TRBD1 matching 9 bases. The CDR3 covers 13 residues. CDR1 is SQVTM, CDR2 ANQGSEA, per germline. The trim removed 7 bases at V and 6 bases at J, leaving 7 bases unmatched. The CDR3 region is CSGTGEGGQPQHF. In nucleotides, the CDR3 is TGCAGCGGGACAGGGGAGGGAGGTCAGCCCCAGCATTTT.

This clonotype came up many times. V is TRBV24-1 and J is TRBJ2-5; 9 nucleotides line up with TRBD1. This CDR3 region has 16 residues. Germline loops: CDR1 KGHDR, CDR2 SFDVKD. Trimming removed 3 bases from V and 1 base from J; junction bases left unmatched: 5. The CDR3 nucleotides are TGTGCCACCAGTGATGATGACAGGGGGGTCCAAGAGACCCAGTACTTC. This sequence encodes CATSDDDRGVQETQYF.

This clonotype was seen repeatedly, ten times or more. The chain has TRBV20-1 and TRBJ2-7, with 9 bases identical to TRBD2. Germline V gene sequence: CDR1 DFQATT, CDR2 SNEGSKA (reference sequence). The CDR3 contains 12 residues. V lost 6 bases and J lost 6; bases outside the gene matches: 6. The CDR3 sequence: CSARTSEREQYF. CDR3 in DNA: TGCAGTGCCCGGACTAGCGAGCGCGAGCAGTACTTC.

The chain combines TRBV24-1 with TRBJ2-3; 9 bases fit TRBD1. Per the germline V gene, CDR1 is KGHDR and CDR2 is SFDVKD. Trimming took 4 bases from V and 1 from J; bases not matched to a gene: 2. This CDR3 has 15 residues. Written as DNA, the CDR3 is TGTGCCACCAGTGACCGGACAGGGGGCACAGATACGCAGTATTTT. This gives the protein CATSDRTGGTDTQYF.

The sample holds many counts of this clonotype. The chain combines TRBV20-1 with TRBJ1-1, with D possibly being TRBD1 (6 bases). Germline-derived CDR1 and CDR2 are DFQATT and SNEGSKA (reference sequence). This CDR3 is built from 13 residues. The V end lost 3 bases, the J end lost 2 bases, and 10 bases lay between the germline ends. CDR3 loop: CSARTGGNTEAFF. The CDR3 DNA reads TGCAGTGCTAGGACAGGAGGAAACACTGAAGCTTTCTTT.

This clonotype has just a few counts. This chain joins TRBV28 and TRBJ1-4; D call uncertain. Germline lookup yields CDR1 MDHEN and CDR2 SYDVKM. Trimming pared 6 bases from V and 10 bases from J, leaving 15 bases between. CDR3 length: 13 amino acids. The CDR3 DNA reads TGTGCCAGCAGGCTCGGGTCCCTCGGAAAACTGTTTTTT. Translating gives CASRLGSLGKLFF. The full variable domain, its missing parts supplied by reference TRBV28 and TRBJ1-4, is DVKVTQSSRYLVKRTGEKVFLECVQDMDHENMFWYRQDPGLGLRLIYFSYDVKMKEKGDIPEGYSVSREKKERFSLILESASTNQTSMYLCASRLGSLGKLFFGSGTQLSVL.

A few counts support this clonotype. The chain recombines TRBV5-6 with TRBJ1-1; a possible D gene is TRBD1 (6 bases). In germline, CDR1 is SGHDT, CDR2 YYEEEE. V lost 4 bases and J 4 bases, leaving 17 bases between the germline ends. This CDR3 comprises 15 residues. This CDR3 is CASSVDRTGSTEAFF. The CDR3 region has the DNA TGTGCCAGCAGCGTTGACCGTACAGGGAGCACTGAAGCTTTCTTT.

This clonotype was seen at least ten times. This chain links TRBV11-2 with TRBJ2-5; 7 nucleotides align to TRBD2. The CDR3 is 16 residues long. With 0 bases clipped from V and 5 bases from J, the junction kept 9 bases outside the gene matches. Germline V CDR1 and CDR2: SGHAT, FQNNGV. The CDR3 DNA follows: TGTGCCAGCAGCTTAGATCGGGGAGGGTTTGGGGAGACCCAGTACTTC. This translates into CASSLDRGGFGETQYF.

J is TRBJ2-3 and V is TRBV15; possible D gene TRBD2, 5 bases. This CDR3 spans 16 amino acids. V lost 0 bases, J lost 2 bases, and 12 bases lay in between. The germline CDR1 and CDR2 sequences are LNHNV and YYDKDF (reference sequence). This CDR3 reads CATSRDLAGFTDTQYF. The DNA of the CDR3 is TGTGCCACCAGCAGAGATCTAGCCGGCTTCACAGATACGCAGTATTTT.

Turning to this clonotype: One end of the junction does not line up with germline, which may come from a read error. The V gene is TRBV28, the J gene TRBJ1-5; no reliable D call. CDR1 MDHEN and CDR2 SYDVKM come from the germline V gene. CDR3 length: 15 residues. The CDR3 region is CASSLVLQSSQPQHF. In DNA, the CDR3 is TGTGCCAGCAGTTTAGTTTTACAGAGCAGTCAGCCCCAGCATTTT.

This chain links TRBV3-1 with TRBJ1-6; D is uncertain. The CDR3 loop spans 14 amino acids. V was trimmed by 4 bases and J by 14 bases, leaving 18 bases between them. CDR1 and CDR2 (germline): LGHDT, YNNKEL (reference sequence). The CDR3: CASSRAMDFLSLHF. Here the CDR3 DNA reads TGTGCCAGCAGCCGAGCAATGGACTTCCTATCCCTCCACTTT.

This clonotype was recorded a few times. The genes are TRBV4-2 and TRBJ2-5; TRBD2 aligns across 13 bases. The length of the CDR3 is 16 residues. Germline assignment: CDR1 LGHNA and CDR2 YNFKEQ. Trimming at V came to 4 bases and at J to 5 bases, leaving 7 bases not matched to a gene. The CDR3 DNA reads TGTGCCAGCAGCCGGACTAGCGGGAGTGTAATCGAGACCCAGTACTTC. Translation gives CASSRTSGSVIETQYF.

The table lists this clonotype with a few counts. V gene TRBV10-3 combines with J gene TRBJ1-5, with unresolved D. Germline V lookup: CDR1 ENHRY, CDR2 SYGVKD. V dropped 6 bases and J dropped 3 bases, with 6 bases sitting between them. This CDR3 contains 12 residues. The CDR3 here is CAIRGNNQPQHF. CDR3 bases: TGTGCCATCAGAGGGAACAATCAGCCCCAGCATTTT.

This sequence joins TRBV7-9 and TRBJ2-1; TRBD2 agrees at 10 bases. Germline values: CDR1 SEHNR, CDR2 FQNEAQ (reference sequence). The CDR3 contains 15 residues. V trimming: 5 bases; J trimming: 6 bases; junction bases outside the gene matches: 7. Here the CDR3 reads CASSPLAGALNEQFF. The CDR3 DNA reads TGTGCCAGCAGCCCCCTAGCGGGAGCCCTCAATGAGCAGTTCTTC. Drawing the rest from reference TRBV7-9 and TRBJ2-1, the complete variable domain is DTGVSQNPRHKITKRGQNVTFRCDPISEHNRLYWYRQTLGQGPEFLTYFQNEAQLEKSRLLSDRFSAERPKGSFSTLEIQRTEQGDSAMYLCASSPLAGALNEQFFGPGTRLTVL.

This clonotype was picked up many times. V gene TRBV5-1 combines with J gene TRBJ1-2; no clear D. Germline CDR1 SGHRS, CDR2 YFSETQ. The length of the CDR3 is 16 residues. Deletions cut 0 bases from V and 6 bases from J, with 18 bases between. The CDR3 DNA sequence: TGCGCCAGCAGCTTGGCTTATACAGATACTACTGATGGCTACACCTTC. This sequence encodes CASSLAYTDTTDGYTF.

This clonotype was seen repeatedly, ten times or more. J is TRBJ1-2 and V is TRBV7-9, with D tentatively TRBD1 (5 bases). The CDR3 consists of 15 residues. The germline gives CDR1 SEHNR, CDR2 FQNEAQ (reference sequence). Trimming shortened V by 3 bases and J by 0 bases, and 11 bases separated the two germline ends. The CDR3 DNA sequence: TGTGCCAGCAGCTTCTCCACAGGTCCTAACTATGGCTACACCTTC. Protein sequence: CASSFSTGPNYGYTF. Based on the CDR3 plus reference TRBV7-9 and TRBJ1-2, the full variable domain is DTGVSQNPRHKITKRGQNVTFRCDPISEHNRLYWYRQTLGQGPEFLTYFQNEAQLEKSRLLSDRFSAERPKGSFSTLEIQRTEQGDSAMYLCASSFSTGPNYGYTFGSGTRLTVV.

This clonotype was recorded many times. The chain has TRBV5-1 and TRBJ1-2; D might be TRBD1 (6 bases). From germline, CDR1 is SGHRS and CDR2 YFSETQ. The CDR3 contains 13 residues. The V gene lost 0 bases and the J gene lost 7 bases, with 10 bases spanning the gap. CDR3: CASSLDRVSGYTF. DNA for the CDR3: TGCGCCAGCAGCTTGGACAGGGTTAGTGGCTACACCTTC.

This clonotype was seen repeatedly, ten times or more. J is TRBJ2-3 and V is TRBV6-5, with 7 bases fitting TRBD1. The CDR3 has 14 amino acids. The germline V gene encodes CDR1 MNHEY and CDR2 SVGAGI. Losses at the gene ends were 2 bases for V and 4 bases for J; bases not matched to a gene: 3. DNA for the CDR3: TGTGCCAGCAGTTACGACAGGGTCGCAGATACGCAGTATTTT. Translation gives CASSYDRVADTQYF.

The gene calls are TRBV7-2 and TRBJ1-2, with TRBD1 as a possible D gene (6 bases). The V and J ends lost 8 bases and 3 bases respectively, with 16 bases between them. CDR1 SGHTA and CDR2 FQGNSA come from the germline V gene. The CDR3 is 14 residues long. This chain's CDR3 is CASVRTGTYYGYTF. In DNA, the CDR3 is TGTGCCAGCGTTCGAACCGGGACATACTATGGCTACACCTTC.

This clonotype has ten or more counts. The V and J genes are TRBV10-3 and TRBJ1-1; D remains unclear. Germline loops: CDR1 ENHRY, CDR2 SYGVKD. V shed 3 bases and J shed 3 bases, with 11 bases lying between them. CDR3 length equals 14 residues. The CDR3 DNA reads as TGTGCCATCAGTGAAGACACGCCGGACACTGAAGCTTTCTTT. Translation: CAISEDTPDTEAFF.

J is TRBJ1-3 and V is TRBV27; 8 bases match TRBD1. Germline-derived CDR1 and CDR2 are MNHEY and SMNVEV (reference sequence). V dropped 5 bases and J dropped 0; count of bases not matched to a gene: 6. The CDR3 consists of 16 residues. CDR3 loop: CASSRRGPFSGNTIYF. For the CDR3, the DNA is TGTGCCAGCAGTCGCAGGGGGCCCTTCTCTGGAAACACCATATATTTT.